This T cell receptor (beta chain) was recovered during a study of beta chain features in type 1 diabetes. This clone was found a few times. Its target is not known. TCRB transcripts that were expressed got sequenced, as all of the isolated RNA had been reverse transcribed. Clones were sequenced by immunoSEQ multiplex PCR, and TCRdb holds only the in-frame ones, with some missing. The table includes roughly 53,000 clones, under 55% detected once. Study-wide results and caveats: A closer apparent resemblance between naive, central memory and Treg TCRB repertoires was seen in patients than in healthy donors. For Type 1 diabetes patients, all four CD4+ subsets carried TCRB CDR3s that were moderately but significantly shorter.

This clonotype originated in a man aged 25 to 40 with type 1 diabetes. Sequenced: Tregs from blood.

The CDR3 sequence: CASRGTSGRYEQYF. DNA of the CDR3: TGTGCCAGCAGGGGGACTAGCGGGAGGTACGAGCAGTACTTC. The V call is TRBV28, the J call TRBJ2-7; TRBD2 matches 15 bases. Germline CDR1 reads MDHEN; CDR2 reads SYDVKM. Trimming took 6 bases from V and 4 from J; bases not matched to a gene: 1. This CDR3 has 14 amino acids. Supplemented by reference TRBV28 and TRBJ2-7, the full variable domain reads DVKVTQSSRYLVKRTGEKVFLECVQDMDHENMFWYRQDPGLGLRLIYFSYDVKMKEKGDIPEGYSVSREKKERFSLILESASTNQTSMYLCASRGTSGRYEQYFGPGTRLTVT.